One and the same sample provided the 18 T cell receptor beta chains below, sequenced in a study of PD-L1 blockade in urothelial cancer. Some clones are missing from TCRdb's copy, which holds only in-frame ones; the method was immunoSEQ multiplex PCR. The sample lists 50,000 to 60,000 clones, around nine tenths occurring once. Sample time point: peripheral blood 6 weeks after treatment start. The material was PBMCs, obtained around atezolizumab (anti-PD-L1) treatment. These receptors were obtained from a man between 60 and 70 years old with urothelial cancer.

This chain links TRBV27 with TRBJ2-4; TRBD1 agrees at 9 bases. Germline values: CDR1 MNHEY, CDR2 SMNVEV (reference sequence). V dropped 4 bases and J dropped 7; count of bases not matched to a gene: 11. This CDR3 has 16 amino acids. In DNA, the CDR3 is TGTGCCAGCAGTTCCTTTACCGGGACAGGGACCAACATTCAGTACTTC. Amino acids: CASSSFTGTGTNIQYF.

The V call is TRBV7-8, the J call TRBJ2-1; D is possibly TRBD1 (7 bases). This CDR3 is 16 amino acids long. Germline V CDR1 and CDR2: SGHVS, FQNEAQ. The V end was cut by 6 bases, the J end by 7 bases, with 22 bases between. The CDR3 DNA follows: TGTGCCAGCAGTTTTGGAGGGGGCCCGAGGCTGAATGAGCAGTTCTTC. Its translation: CASSFGGGPRLNEQFF.

The rearrangement joins TRBV11-3 to TRBJ2-1, with 7 bases aligning to TRBD1. This CDR3 spans 15 amino acids. The V and J ends lost 1 base and 6 bases, in that order; junction bases with no gene match: 6. Germline loops: CDR1 SGHNT, CDR2 YENEEA. Here the CDR3 DNA reads TGTGCCAGCAGCTTAGGGCCGGGACAGTTCAATGAGCAGTTCTTC. Translation gives CASSLGPGQFNEQFF.

The V and J genes are TRBV7-2 and TRBJ2-1, with 9 bases aligning to TRBD1. The germline V gene has CDR1 SGHTA and CDR2 FQGNSA. V lost 3 bases to trimming and J lost 3 bases; unmatched junction nucleotides: 6. The CDR3 runs to 16 residues. CDR3 in DNA: TGTGCCAGCAGCTTTGCCGGGACAGGGATCTACAATGAGCAGTTCTTC. Translating it yields CASSFAGTGIYNEQFF.

The V gene is TRBV6-5, the J gene TRBJ2-7, with TRBD1 matching over 10 bases. The CDR3 is made up of 15 amino acids. Germline V lookup: CDR1 MNHEY, CDR2 SVGAGI. The J segment lost 3 bases and the V segment lost 5 bases, leaving 7 bases of the junction unmatched. CDR3 sequence: CASSQTGGNIYEQYF. CDR3 DNA sequence: TGTGCCAGCAGTCAGACAGGGGGCAATATCTACGAGCAGTACTTC.

The V and J genes are TRBV6-4 and TRBJ2-4, with D possibly matching TRBD1 (5 bases). Trimming removed 6 bases at V and 2 bases at J, with 26 bases between. Germline V gene lookup returns CDR1 MRHNA and CDR2 SNTAGT. The CDR3 has 19 amino acids. CDR3 region: CASRGRLCGQGITKNIQYF. The CDR3 region has the DNA TGTGCCAGCAGGGGCCGGTTGTGTGGGCAGGGCATTACCAAAAACATTCAGTACTTC.

This clone is a singleton in its sample. The chain combines TRBV19 with TRBJ2-7; 7 positions agree with TRBD2. The CDR3 consists of 14 residues. The germline CDR1 and CDR2 sequences are LNHDA and SQIVND (reference sequence). The V and J ends lost 4 bases and 1 base, in that order; junction bases with no gene match: 4. The CDR3 nucleotides are TGTGCCAGTAGTAGCGGCGGGGGATCCTACGAGCAGTACTTC. Encoded protein: CASSSGGGSYEQYF.

This clone has just one count. The rearrangement joins TRBV5-1 to TRBJ2-5; 10 nucleotides match TRBD2. CDR3 length: 17 amino acids. After removal of 9 bases from V and 1 base from J, the junction contained 15 bases not matched to a gene. Looked up from germline, CDR1 is SGHRS and CDR2 is YFSETQ. The CDR3 here is CATHLGTSVGGQETQYF. CDR3 nucleotide sequence: TGCGCCACCCATCTGGGGACTAGCGTAGGGGGCCAAGAGACCCAGTACTTC.

J is TRBJ1-2 and V is TRBV4-3; D remains unclear. There are 15 residues in the CDR3. CDR1 is LGHNA and CDR2 is YSLEER in the germline V gene. V shed 0 bases and J shed 4 bases, with 12 bases lying between them. CDR3 sequence (DNA): TGCGCCAGCAGCCAAGATCGACGGGGTGCCTATGGCTACACCTTC. Translated: CASSQDRRGAYGYTF.

This chain links TRBV4-1 with TRBJ2-1; 9 bases fit TRBD2. The CDR3 is made up of 21 amino acids. Trimming at V came to 5 bases and at J to 8 bases, leaving 28 bases not matched to a gene. Germline V lookup: CDR1 MGHRA, CDR2 YSYEKL. CDR3 nucleotides: TGCGCCAGCAGCAAAATCCCTCGACTAGCGGATGCCAGGGCCTCGGGGGATGAGCAGTTCTTC. Translated: CASSKIPRLADARASGDEQFF.

In DNA, the CDR3 is TGTGCCAGCAGCTTAGCGAGCGGGCCCGGCGTCGAGCAGTACTTC. Translated: CASSLASGPGVEQYF. V gene TRBV7-2 combines with J gene TRBJ2-7; possible D gene TRBD2, 6 bases. The V end was cut by 0 bases, the J end by 6 bases, with 15 bases between. In germline, CDR1 is SGHTA, CDR2 FQGNSA. The CDR3 contains 15 residues.

V gene TRBV7-2 combines with J gene TRBJ1-1; D is possibly TRBD1 (6 bases). The CDR3 runs to 13 residues. CDR1 SGHTA and CDR2 FQGNSA come from the germline V gene. V was clipped by 7 bases and J by 10 bases, with 19 bases between them. This CDR3 is CASTTGGGRGAFF. DNA for the CDR3: TGTGCCAGCACCACTGGGGGGGGGCGGGGAGCTTTCTTT.

V gene TRBV19 combines with J gene TRBJ1-4; TRBD1 matches 9 bases. Unmatched junction bases numbered 12, after V lost 10 bases and J lost 6 bases. This CDR3 has 15 residues. Germline CDR1 is LNHDA and CDR2 is SQIVND (reference sequence). CDR3 sequence (DNA): TGTGCCACTAACAATCCGGGACAGGGTTATGAAAAACTGTTTTTT. Encoded protein: CATNNPGQGYEKLFF.

The chain recombines TRBV30 with TRBJ2-2; D is unclear. The V and J ends lost 3 bases and 2 bases respectively, with 13 bases between them. Germline CDR1 reads GTSNPN; CDR2 reads SVGIG (reference sequence). This CDR3 region has 15 residues. This CDR3 reads CAWRSFQANTGELFF. CDR3 coding DNA: TGTGCCTGGAGGAGTTTTCAAGCTAACACCGGGGAGCTGTTTTTT.

The chain combines TRBV28 with TRBJ2-5; 7 nucleotides align to TRBD2. The trim removed 6 bases at V and 3 bases at J, leaving 7 bases unmatched. CDR3 size: 14 residues. The germline gives CDR1 MDHEN, CDR2 SYDVKM. The CDR3 DNA sequence: TGTGCCAGCAGGCCTGCGGGAGTTGAAGAGACCCAGTACTTC. Translation: CASRPAGVEETQYF.

The V and J genes are TRBV29-1 and TRBJ2-3; 9 bases are shared with TRBD1. This CDR3 is built from 15 residues. Trimming cost V 3 bases and J 0 bases; bases outside gene matches: 4. The germline CDR1 and CDR2 sequences are SQVTM and ANQGSEA. CDR3 amino acids: CSVEGTGFSTDTQYF. In DNA form, the CDR3 reads TGCAGCGTTGAGGGGACAGGGTTTAGCACAGATACGCAGTATTTT.

The rearrangement uses TRBV30 and TRBJ1-5, with TRBD1 matching over 7 bases. Losses at the gene ends were 4 bases for V and 3 bases for J; bases not matched to a gene: 12. The V gene's germline CDR1 is GTSNPN and CDR2 SVGIG (reference sequence). The CDR3 is 16 residues long. The CDR3 DNA reads TGTGCCTGGAACCCCCGGACAGGCCCAACCAATCAGCCCCAGCATTTT. The encoded protein is CAWNPRTGPTNQPQHF. Combining the CDR3 with reference TRBV30 and TRBJ1-5 gives the whole variable domain SQTIHQWPATLVQPVGSPLSLECTVEGTSNPNLYWYRQAAGRGLQLLFYSVGIGQISSEVPQNLSASRPQDRQFILSSKKLLLSDSGFYLCAWNPRTGPTNQPQHFGDGTRLSIL.

The gene calls are TRBV20-1 and TRBJ2-7; D gene unclear. Looked up from germline, CDR1 is DFQATT and CDR2 is SNEGSKA (reference sequence). V was pared by 5 bases and J by 5 bases, with 10 bases between. The CDR3 totals 11 residues. The CDR3 DNA sequence: TGCAGTGCTGTTTCCGGTGACGAGCAGTACTTC. Translated, it gives CSAVSGDEQYF.